This TCR beta chain was retrieved from a study of blood T cell repertoires in COVID-19. On the study more broadly: Donors in the United States, Italy and Spain gave samples during acute or convalescent COVID-19.

The CDR3 runs 16 residues. Between the trimmed V and J ends, which lost 1 base and 1 base, there was a span of 13 bases. Per germline, CDR1 SGHRS and CDR2 YFSETQ. Authors' methods: Estimation of nucleated cell counts relied on the amplification of reference gene primers. Assay used: immunoSEQ multiplex PCR; TCRdb lists only in-frame clones, some missing. That table gives V, J and clone size, and the DNA gave D and trimming. The table has roughly 250,000 clones, 81% seen once; the top ten hold less than 3%. Sequenced material: peripheral blood. This sequence joins TRBV5-1 and TRBJ2-3; possibly TRBD2 for D (6 bases). The sequence was collected from a woman aged 55-69 years with active or convalescent COVID-19. CDR3 coding DNA: TGCGCCAGCAGCTTGCGCGGCGGGGTGGGCACAGATACGCAGTATTTT. This codes for CASSLRGGVGTDTQYF. The full variable domain, in which reference TRBV5-1 and TRBJ2-3 provide the parts outside the CDR3, is KAGVTQTPRYLIKTRGQQVTLSCSPISGHRSVSWYQQTPGQGLQFLFEYFSETQRNKGNFPGRFSGRQFSNSRSEMNVSTLELGDSALYLCASSLRGGVGTDTQYFGPGTRLTVL.